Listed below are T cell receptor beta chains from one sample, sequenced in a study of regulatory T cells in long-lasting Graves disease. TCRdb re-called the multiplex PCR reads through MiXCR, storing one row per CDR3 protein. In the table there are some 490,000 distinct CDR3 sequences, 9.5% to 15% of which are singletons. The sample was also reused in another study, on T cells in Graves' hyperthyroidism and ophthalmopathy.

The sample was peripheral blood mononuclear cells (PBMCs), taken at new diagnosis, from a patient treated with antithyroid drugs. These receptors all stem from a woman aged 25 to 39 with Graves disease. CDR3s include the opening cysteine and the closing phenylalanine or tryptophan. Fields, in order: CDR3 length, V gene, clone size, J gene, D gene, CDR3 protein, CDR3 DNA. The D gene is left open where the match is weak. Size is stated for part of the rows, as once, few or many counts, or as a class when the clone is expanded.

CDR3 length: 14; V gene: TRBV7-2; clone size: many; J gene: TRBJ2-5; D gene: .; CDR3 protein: CASSEYLRKETQYF; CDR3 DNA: TGTGCCAGCAGTGAGTACCTACGGAAAGAGACCCAGTACTTC
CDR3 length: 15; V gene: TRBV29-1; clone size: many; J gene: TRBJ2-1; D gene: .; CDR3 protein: CSVVVVPSSYNEQFF; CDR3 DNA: TGCAGCGTTGTGGTGGTCCCGAGCTCCTACAATGAGCAGTTCTTC
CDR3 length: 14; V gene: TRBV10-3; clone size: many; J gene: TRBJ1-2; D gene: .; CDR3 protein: CAIRGPGRTYGYTF; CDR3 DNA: TGTGCCATCAGGGGCCCCGGACGGACCTATGGCTACACCTTC
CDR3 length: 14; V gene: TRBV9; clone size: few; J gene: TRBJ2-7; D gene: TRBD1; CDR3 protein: CASSAGQGLYEQYF; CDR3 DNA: TGTGCCAGCAGCGCCGGACAGGGCCTCTACGAGCAGTACTTC
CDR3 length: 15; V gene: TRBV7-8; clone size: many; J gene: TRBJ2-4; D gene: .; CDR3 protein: CASSSGARAKNIQYF; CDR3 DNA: TGTGCCAGCAGCTCCGGCGCCCGTGCCAAAAACATTCAGTACTTC
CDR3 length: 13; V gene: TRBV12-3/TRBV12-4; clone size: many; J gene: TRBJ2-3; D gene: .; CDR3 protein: CASSFTDPDTQYF; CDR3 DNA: TGTGCCAGCAGTTTTACGGACCCAGATACGCAGTATTTT
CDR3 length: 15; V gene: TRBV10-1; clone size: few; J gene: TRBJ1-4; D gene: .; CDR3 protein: CASSESRGTNEKLFF; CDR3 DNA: TGCGCCAGCAGTGAGTCGAGGGGAACTAATGAAAAACTGTTTTTT
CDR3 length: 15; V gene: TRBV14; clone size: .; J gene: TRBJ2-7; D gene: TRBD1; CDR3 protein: CASSRGQGAFYEQYF; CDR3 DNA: TGTGCCAGCAGCCGCGGACAGGGGGCTTTCTACGAGCAGTACTTC
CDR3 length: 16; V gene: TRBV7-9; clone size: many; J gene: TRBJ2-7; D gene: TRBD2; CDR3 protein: CASSPPTSGGSYEQYF; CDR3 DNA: TGTGCCAGCAGCCCCCCGACTAGCGGCGGCTCCTACGAGCAGTACTTC
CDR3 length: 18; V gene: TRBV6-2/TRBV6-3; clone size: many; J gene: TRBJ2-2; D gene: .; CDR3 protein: CASSHVNASGADTGELFF; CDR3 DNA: TGTGCCAGCAGTCACGTCAATGCTTCGGGGGCCGACACCGGGGAGCTGTTTTTT
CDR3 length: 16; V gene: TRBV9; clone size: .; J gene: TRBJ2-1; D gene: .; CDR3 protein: CASSVERGLMGNEQFF; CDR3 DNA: TGTGCCAGCAGCGTAGAGAGGGGACTCATGGGCAATGAGCAGTTCTTC
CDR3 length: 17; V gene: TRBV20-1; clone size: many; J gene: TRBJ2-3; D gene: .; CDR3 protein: CSAREPRRFGSTDTQYF; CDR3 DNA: TGCAGTGCAAGAGAACCCAGGAGGTTTGGTAGCACAGATACGCAGTATTTT
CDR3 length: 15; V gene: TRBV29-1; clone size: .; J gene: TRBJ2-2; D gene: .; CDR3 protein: CSVEDRTGSTGELFF; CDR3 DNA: TGCAGCGTTGAAGATCGAACAGGGAGCACCGGGGAGCTGTTTTTT
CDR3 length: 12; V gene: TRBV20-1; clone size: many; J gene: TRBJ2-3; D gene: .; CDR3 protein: CSAIVSSDTQYF; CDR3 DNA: TGCAGTGCTATAGTGTCTAGCGATACGCAGTATTTT